This TCR beta chain derives from a study of T cells in Graves' hyperthyroidism and ophthalmopathy. The source material, RNA transcripts, was used to amplify TCR beta CDR3 regions. The primer set for the first-round RT-PCR of the TCR CDR3 was HTBI. TCRdb reprocessed the multiplex PCR reads with MiXCR, giving one entry per CDR3 protein. The table records some 150,000 distinct CDR3 sequences, 22% of them present only once. Uncontrolled infection, other autoimmune disease, pregnancy or lactation barred patients from enrollment. The sample, blood from the first hyperthyroidism diagnosis, precedes any ophthalmopathy symptoms. This TCR was sampled from a woman in her fifties or sixties with Graves' hyperthyroidism that later progressed to Graves' ophthalmopathy. The sequenced sample was blood.

The CDR3 loop reads CASSLSGDRFGNEQFF. As DNA, the CDR3 is TGTGCCAGCAGCCTTAGCGGGGACAGGTTTGGCAATGAGCAGTTCTTC. V is TRBV5-4 and J is TRBJ2-1; the D gene could be TRBD1 or TRBD2 (8 bases each). V lost 4 bases to trimming and J lost 6 bases, with 20 bases between them. This CDR3 spans 16 amino acids. CDR1 SGHNT and CDR2 YYREEE come from the germline V gene (reference sequence).